What follows are 13 T cell receptor beta chains derived from one specimen sequenced in a study of OX40 agonist ivuxolimab in advanced cancers. Libraries were prepared by immunoSEQ multiplex PCR; TCRdb keeps only in-frame clonotypes and omits some of them. The table shows about 73,000 clones, with about nine tenths occurring only once. Sample: CD4+ or CD8+ T cells sorted from blood, taken in a trial of the OX40 agonist ivuxolimab. The receptors here all came from an adult with an advanced solid tumor such as melanoma, head and neck, liver or kidney cancer.

This clone has a single count. The genes are TRBV9 and TRBJ1-6; D gene unclear. The CDR3 covers 17 residues. The V gene's germline CDR1 is SGDLS and CDR2 YYNGEE. V lost 4 bases to trimming and J lost 7 bases, with 21 bases between them. Here the CDR3 DNA reads TGTGCCAGCAGCTTCACCCCCGAGGCAGCTGGGAATTCACCCCTCCACTTT. It translates to CASSFTPEAAGNSPLHF.

V and J are TRBV19 and TRBJ2-1; 10 bases line up with TRBD2. V was clipped by 5 bases and J by 3 bases; unmatched bases: 7. Germline lookup yields CDR1 LNHDA and CDR2 SQIVND (reference sequence). This CDR3 is built from 16 residues. CDR3 residues: CASSSRTSGRYNEQFF. The CDR3 DNA reads as TGTGCCAGTAGTTCCCGGACTAGCGGACGCTACAATGAGCAGTTCTTC.

The V and J genes are TRBV18 and TRBJ2-3; D is ambiguous. The CDR3 runs 18 residues. Germline V gene lookup returns CDR1 KGHSH and CDR2 LQKENI. V was trimmed by 4 bases and J by 0 bases, leaving 20 bases between them. CDR3 loop: CASSLSSHSRASTDTQYF. CDR3 nucleotide sequence: TGTGCCAGCTCACTGTCCTCTCATAGTAGGGCAAGCACAGATACGCAGTATTTT.

The chain joins TRBV5-1 to TRBJ1-1; D perhaps matches TRBD1 (5 bases). Germline loops: CDR1 SGHRS, CDR2 YFSETQ. The germline V and J ends were trimmed by 4 bases and 2 bases, with 15 bases remaining between them. This CDR3 contains 15 residues. In nucleotides, the CDR3 is TGCGCCAGCAGCGGAGGGACGCTTCCTAACACTGAAGCTTTCTTT. Translated: CASSGGTLPNTEAFF.

The chain joins TRBV27 to TRBJ1-6; the D gene is possibly TRBD1 (5 bases). The germline CDR1 and CDR2 sequences are MNHEY and SMNVEV (reference sequence). The V and J ends lost 0 bases and 6 bases respectively, with 15 bases between them. The CDR3 has 17 amino acids. The chain's CDR3 is CASSLSIRGYGNSPLHF. CDR3 DNA sequence: TGTGCCAGCAGTTTATCAATTCGGGGGTACGGTAATTCACCCCTCCACTTT.

The chain combines TRBV19 with TRBJ2-3, with D perhaps TRBD1 or TRBD2 (5 bases each). This CDR3 is built from 15 residues. CDR1 LNHDA and CDR2 SQIVND come from the germline V gene (reference sequence). V lost 3 bases and J lost 3, with 13 bases in between. CDR3 loop: CASSIRDLRTDTQYF. The CDR3 nucleotides are TGTGCCAGTAGTATCCGGGACCTGAGGACAGATACGCAGTATTTT.

The V call is TRBV25-1, the J call TRBJ2-4, with D hard to call. The CDR3 runs 13 residues. The ends were cut back, 1 base at V and 3 bases at J, with 4 bases in the middle. The germline V gene has CDR1 MGHDK and CDR2 SYGVNS. The CDR3 protein is CASSEFVKNIQYF. The CDR3 bases are TGTGCCAGCAGTGAATTTGTCAAAAACATTCAGTACTTC.

To note about this clone: One end of the junction fails to match germline, which may point to a read error. The CDR3 is CASSFLAGRNTRELFF. The CDR3 nucleotides read TGCGCCAGCAGCTTCCTAGCGGGGAGGAACACCAGGGAGCTGTTTTTT. The V gene is TRBV5-1, the J gene TRBJ2-2; TRBD2 agrees at 9 bases. CDR3 length equals 16 residues. CDR1 SGHRS and CDR2 YFSETQ come from the germline V gene.

The genes are TRBV28 and TRBJ2-5; 9 nucleotides agree with TRBD2. Germline trimming cut 6 bases from V and 5 bases from J; bases unmatched to any gene: 7. Germline V gene data show CDR1 as MDHEN and CDR2 as SYDVKM. This CDR3 comprises 14 residues. CDR3 protein: CASSQAGGGETQYF. CDR3 in DNA: TGTGCCAGCAGCCAAGCGGGAGGAGGGGAGACCCAGTACTTC.

This clone was detected only a few times. The gene calls are TRBV7-9 and TRBJ1-1; D unclear. The V gene lost 4 bases and the J gene lost 3 bases, with 12 bases spanning the gap. CDR1 is SEHNR, CDR2 FQNEAQ, per germline (reference sequence). The length of the CDR3 is 14 residues. The CDR3: CASSWSRSDTEAFF. The CDR3 coding sequence is TGTGCCAGCAGCTGGAGCCGGAGTGACACTGAAGCTTTCTTT.

V usage is TRBV27 and J usage is TRBJ2-1; no firm D call. CDR1 MNHEY and CDR2 SMNVEV come from the germline V gene (reference sequence). The CDR3 has 14 amino acids. V was trimmed by 4 bases and J by 2 bases, leaving 9 bases between them. CDR3: CASSSRWPYNEQFF. CDR3 nucleotides: TGTGCCAGCAGTTCCCGGTGGCCCTACAATGAGCAGTTCTTC.

The chain carries TRBV14 and TRBJ2-1; D unresolved. Germline CDR1 is SGHDN and CDR2 is FVKESK. The germline V and J ends were trimmed by 0 bases and 8 bases, with 8 bases remaining between them. The CDR3 sequence is 13 residues long. CDR3 region: CASSQDLRYEQFF. As DNA, the CDR3 is TGTGCCAGCAGCCAAGATTTGCGGTATGAGCAGTTCTTC.

This chain joins TRBV14 and TRBJ2-6, with D maybe TRBD1 (6 bases). The CDR3 is 15 residues long. The V and J ends lost 4 bases and 2 bases respectively, with 9 bases between them. Germline CDR1 SGHDN, CDR2 FVKESK. CDR3 in amino acids: CASSLQGTGANVLTF. CDR3 coding DNA: TGTGCCAGCAGCCTACAGGGCACTGGGGCCAACGTCCTGACTTTC.